This TCR beta chain emerged from a study of blood T cell repertoires in COVID-19. Study context: The cDNA or gDNA used as material had been derived from T cells, B-cell-depleted T cells, or PBMCs.

The participants were between about 18 and 90 years old and came from 24 US areas. Categorization into cohorts depended on clinical history that participants reported. Source study methods: Amplification with reference gene primers provided the estimates of nucleated cell counts. Sequencing was performed with immunoSEQ multiplex PCR; in TCRdb, only in-frame clones are kept and a portion is missing. Clonal size and the V and J genes are those of that table, whereas D and trimming came from the DNA. The sample includes 250,000 to 300,000 clones, under 95% of them seen just once. Per germline, CDR1 SGHRS and CDR2 YFSETQ. The CDR3 runs to 16 residues. After removal of 0 bases from V and 8 bases from J, the junction contained 4 bases not matched to a gene.

Sequencing was carried out using PBMCs or T cells enriched from blood (not recorded which). The chain links TRBV5-1 to TRBJ2-1; TRBD2 matches 14 bases. This receptor was taken from a woman between 35 and 50 years old with acute COVID-19. The CDR3: CASSLGGLAGVHEQFF. The CDR3 nucleotides are TGCGCCAGCAGCTTGGGGGGACTAGCGGGAGTACATGAGCAGTTCTTC.